The 8 T cell receptor beta chains given below trace back to one sample, sequenced in a study of Graves' ophthalmopathy and Graves' hyperthyroidism. TCR beta CDR3 amplification used RNA transcripts. The first round was an RT-PCR with HTBI primers, and the second round was a multiplex PCR. One entry per CDR3 protein, called by TCRdb with MiXCR from the multiplex PCR reads. Among about 640,000 distinct CDR3 sequences listed, about 40% were seen once. Sequencing was performed on peripheral blood. These receptor sequences come from an adult man with Graves' ophthalmopathy.

V and J are TRBV10-3 and TRBJ1-4; 8 bases agree with TRBD1. J gave up 2 bases and V 8 bases, and 4 bases lay outside the gene matches. CDR3 size: 14 residues. The V gene's germline CDR1 is ENHRY and CDR2 SYGVKD. In DNA form, the CDR3 reads TGTGCCATCGGCACAGGGGGGACTAATGAAAAACTGTTTTTT. This gives the protein CAIGTGGTNEKLFF.

V usage is TRBV2 and J usage is TRBJ2-2, with TRBD2 as a possible D gene (5 bases). The V gene's germline CDR1 is SNHLY and CDR2 FYNNEI. Trimming stripped 8 bases from V and 5 bases from J, with 15 bases between. The CDR3 has 14 residues. Here the CDR3 reads CASAEMLATGELFF. In nucleotides, the CDR3 is TGTGCCAGCGCGGAAATGCTAGCAACCGGGGAGCTGTTTTTT.

This clonotype showed up many times. The chain couples TRBV10-2 to TRBJ2-7; D gene uncertain. CDR3 length: 11 amino acids. The V gene's germline CDR1 is WSHSY and CDR2 SAAADI. V lost 0 bases, J lost 7 bases, and 4 bases lay in between. CDR3 in DNA: TGCGCCAGCAGTGAGTCAAGTGAGCAGTACTTC. Encoded protein: CASSESSEQYF.

In this sample, this clonotype turned up many times. This chain uses TRBV20-1 with TRBJ1-5; 7 nucleotides match TRBD1. Unmatched junction bases numbered 5, after V lost 5 bases and J lost 4 bases. There are 13 residues in the CDR3. CDR1 DFQATT and CDR2 SNEGSKA come from the germline V gene (reference sequence). The CDR3 DNA is TGCAGTGCTGGGACAGACGCTAATCAGCCCCAGCATTTT. It is translated as CSAGTDANQPQHF.

The chain has TRBV12-3 or TRBV12-4 and TRBJ1-1; perhaps TRBD1 as D (5 bases). The CDR3 consists of 15 residues. V was shortened by 6 bases and J by 1 base, with 15 bases between the two germline ends. CDR3 DNA: TGTGCCAGCAGGCCGGGACGGGGGGAGAACACTGAAGCTTTCTTT. This codes for CASRPGRGENTEAFF.

The chain uses TRBV2 and TRBJ2-7; D is ambiguous. The germline V gene encodes CDR1 SNHLY and CDR2 FYNNEI. The CDR3 runs 11 residues. Trimming shortened V by 0 bases and J by 6 bases, and 3 bases separated the two germline ends. The CDR3 DNA is TGTGCCAGCAGTGAAGCCTCCGAGCAGTACTTC. It is translated as CASSEASEQYF.

The V and J genes are TRBV12-3 or TRBV12-4 and TRBJ2-7, with 9 bases identical to TRBD2. The CDR3 loop spans 14 amino acids. Trimming took 5 bases from V and 2 from J; bases not matched to a gene: 4. The CDR3 region is CASSGVAGAYEQYF. The CDR3 coding sequence is TGTGCCAGCAGTGGGGTAGCGGGAGCCTACGAGCAGTACTTC.

This clonotype appeared many times. This chain joins TRBV7-2 and TRBJ2-5; 8 bases are shared with TRBD2. The V gene end was trimmed by 5 bases and the J gene end by 6 bases; junction bases not matched to a gene: 8. The CDR3 is 14 amino acids. CDR1 and CDR2 (germline): SGHTA, FQGNSA. CDR3 amino acids: CASSITGLEKTQYF. CDR3 coding DNA: TGTGCCAGCAGCATCACGGGACTAGAAAAGACCCAGTACTTC.